This TCR beta chain originates from a study of regulatory T cells in long-lasting Graves disease. The V end was cut by 0 bases, the J end by 4 bases, with 9 bases between. There are 15 residues in the CDR3. Germline loops: CDR1 SGHDN, CDR2 FVKESK. According to the study, TCR beta libraries were built with iRepertoire HTBI primers and CDR3-region Arm-PCR. TCRdb reanalysed the multiplex PCR reads using MiXCR and keeps one entry per CDR3 protein. Found here are around 450,000 distinct CDR3 sequences, under 15% of them singletons; the top ten hold around 15%. Ten or more counts support this clonotype. As for time point: newly diagnosed GD, antithyroid drugs for less than 3 months. TCR sequences were obtained from RNA taken from PBMCs. A further study also used this sample, focusing on T cells in Graves' hyperthyroidism and ophthalmopathy. That report notes: For the diagnoses, clinical symptoms, serum thyroxine and TRAb, thyroid ultrasound and orbital computed tomography were used. The authors' 13 V-J model separated ophthalmopathy from stable hyperthyroidism.

J is TRBJ2-2 and V is TRBV14, with a weak D call TRBD1 (5 bases). This specimen was peripheral blood mononuclear cells (PBMCs), taken at new diagnosis, from a patient treated with antithyroid drugs. This sequence originates from a woman aged 25 to 45 with Graves disease. CDR3 in amino acids: CASSQDRVGTGELFF. The DNA for the CDR3 is TGTGCCAGCAGCCAAGACAGGGTTGGCACCGGGGAGCTGTTTTTT.